The T cell receptor (beta chain) under discussion was sequenced for a study of graft-versus-host responses after intestinal transplantation. In the study overall: Recipients were given multivisceral, liver-intestinal, or isolated intestinal transplants. Recipients were all induced with anti-thymocyte globulin, then given tacrolimus and steroids for 2 to 4 years. General study points: Graft-donor T cell macrochimerism in patients accompanied high graft-versus-host to host-versus-graft clonal ratios in allografts. Association was observed between peak circulating GvH clone levels and early post-transplant HvG declines.

Points on this clone: The antigen is unknown.

The V gene lost 1 base and the J gene lost 6 bases, with 13 bases spanning the gap. Germline V gene sequence: CDR1 MGHRA, CDR2 YSYEKL. The CDR3 consists of 14 residues. Sequencing used immunoSEQ multiplex PCR; TCRdb keeps in-frame clones, though not all of them. The data show 14,000 to 15,000 clones, with around 96% seen just once and more than 0.7% held by the top ten. The rearrangement uses TRBV4-1 and TRBJ2-7; D is unclear. The sequence came from a human patient who received an intestinal transplant, so some T cells may come from the graft donor. The material was PBMCs, obtained 9 days after transplant. The CDR3 coding sequence is TGCGCCAGCAGCCAAGTTGGGGAAAGGAGCGAGCAGTACTTC. Translated: CASSQVGERSEQYF.